This T cell receptor (beta chain) is drawn from a study of siplizumab effects on memory and regulatory T cells. Assay used: immunoSEQ multiplex PCR; TCRdb lists only in-frame clones, some missing. The sample has around 100,000 clones, about nine tenths seen once. The CDR3 covers 15 residues. The ends lost 8 bases at V and 5 bases at J; junction bases unmatched: 13. CDR1 is SGHRS and CDR2 is YFSETQ in the germline V gene. This clone was recorded a few times. This chain connects TRBV5-1 to TRBJ1-1; 9 nucleotides align to TRBD1. Sample: non-Treg CD4+ T cells sorted from blood. This TCR came from a human donor in good health. The CDR3 loop reads CASRRLTGGATEAFF. CDR3 bases: TGCGCCAGTCGCCGACTTACAGGGGGCGCGACTGAAGCTTTCTTT.